This section outlines one TCR beta chain sequence together with its context. The data are from a study of blood T cell repertoires in COVID-19. Germline CDR1 reads MDHEN; CDR2 reads SYDVKM. V shed 2 bases and J 8 bases; nucleotides not matched to a gene: 1. The CDR3 covers 12 residues. Sequencing used immunoSEQ multiplex PCR; TCRdb keeps in-frame clones, though not all of them. The profile shows 240,000 or so clones, more than 75% of them singletons. The sequencing input was peripheral blood. The TCR sequence derives from an elderly man with acute or convalescent COVID-19. This rearrangement joins TRBV28 to TRBJ1-1; 8 bases are shared with TRBD1. CDR3 loop: CASSLGQGEAFF. The CDR3 nucleotides are TGTGCCAGCAGTTTAGGACAGGGCGAAGCTTTCTTT.